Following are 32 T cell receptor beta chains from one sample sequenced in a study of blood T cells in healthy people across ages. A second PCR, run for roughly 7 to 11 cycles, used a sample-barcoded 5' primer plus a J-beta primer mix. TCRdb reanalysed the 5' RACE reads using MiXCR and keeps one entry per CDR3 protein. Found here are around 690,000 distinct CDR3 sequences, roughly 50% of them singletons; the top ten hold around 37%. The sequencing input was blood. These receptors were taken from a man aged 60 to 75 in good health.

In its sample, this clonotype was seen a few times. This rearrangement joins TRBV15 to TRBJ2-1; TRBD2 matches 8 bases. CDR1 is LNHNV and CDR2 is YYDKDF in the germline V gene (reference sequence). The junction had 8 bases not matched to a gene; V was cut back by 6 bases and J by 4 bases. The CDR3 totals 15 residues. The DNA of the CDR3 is TGTGCCACCAGTCGCCGGGGGGGCGGATACAATGAGCAGTTCTTC. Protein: CATSRRGGGYNEQFF.

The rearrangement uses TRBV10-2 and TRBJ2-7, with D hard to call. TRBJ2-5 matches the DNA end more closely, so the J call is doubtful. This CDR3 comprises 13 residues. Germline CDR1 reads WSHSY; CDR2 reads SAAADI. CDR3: CASSESLVGTQYF. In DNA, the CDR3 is TGCGCCAGCAGTGAGTCCCTAGTTGGGACCCAGTACTTC.

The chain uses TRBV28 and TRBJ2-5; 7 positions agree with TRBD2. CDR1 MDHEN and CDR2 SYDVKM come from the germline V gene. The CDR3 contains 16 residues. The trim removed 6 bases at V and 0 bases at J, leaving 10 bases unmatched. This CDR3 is CASSQRLASYQETQYF. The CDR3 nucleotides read TGTGCCAGCAGCCAGAGACTAGCCTCGTACCAAGAGACCCAGTACTTC.

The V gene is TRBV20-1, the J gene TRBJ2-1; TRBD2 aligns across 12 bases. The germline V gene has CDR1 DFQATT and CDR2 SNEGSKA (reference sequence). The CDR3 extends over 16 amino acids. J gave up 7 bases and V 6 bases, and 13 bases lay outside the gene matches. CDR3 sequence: CSAPRPLAGGGNEQFF. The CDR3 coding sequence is TGCAGTGCCCCGAGGCCCCTAGCGGGGGGGGGAAATGAGCAGTTCTTC.

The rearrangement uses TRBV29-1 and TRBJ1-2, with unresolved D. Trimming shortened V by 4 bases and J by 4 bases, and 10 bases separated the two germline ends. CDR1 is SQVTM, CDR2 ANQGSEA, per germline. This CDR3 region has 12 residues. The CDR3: CSVGDQVYGYTF. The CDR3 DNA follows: TGCAGCGTTGGAGATCAGGTCTATGGCTACACCTTC.

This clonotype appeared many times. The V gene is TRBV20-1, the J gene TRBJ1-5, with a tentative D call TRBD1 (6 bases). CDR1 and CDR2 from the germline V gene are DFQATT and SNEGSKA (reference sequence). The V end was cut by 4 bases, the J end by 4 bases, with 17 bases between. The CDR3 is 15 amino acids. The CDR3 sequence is CSAISTGLVNQPQHF. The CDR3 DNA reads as TGCAGTGCTATTTCTACAGGGTTGGTAAATCAGCCCCAGCATTTT.

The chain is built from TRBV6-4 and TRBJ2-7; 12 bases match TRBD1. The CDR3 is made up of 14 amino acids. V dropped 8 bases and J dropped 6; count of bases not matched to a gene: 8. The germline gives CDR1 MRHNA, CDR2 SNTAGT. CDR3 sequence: CASGRGQGAPEQYF. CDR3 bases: TGTGCCAGCGGTAGGGGACAGGGGGCTCCCGAGCAGTACTTC.

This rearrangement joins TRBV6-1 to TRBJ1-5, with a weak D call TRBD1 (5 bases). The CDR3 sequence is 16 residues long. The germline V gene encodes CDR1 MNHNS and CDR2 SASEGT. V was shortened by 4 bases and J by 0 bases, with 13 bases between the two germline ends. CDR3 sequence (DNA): TGTGCCAGCAGTGTTGGAGGGACCTATAGCAATCAGCCCCAGCATTTT. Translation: CASSVGGTYSNQPQHF.

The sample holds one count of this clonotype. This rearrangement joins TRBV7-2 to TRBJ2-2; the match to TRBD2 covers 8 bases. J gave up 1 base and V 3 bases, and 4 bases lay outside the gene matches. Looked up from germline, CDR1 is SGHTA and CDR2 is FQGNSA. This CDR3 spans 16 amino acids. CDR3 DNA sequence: TGTGCCAGCAGCTTGGCGGGGGGATGGAACACCGGGGAGCTGTTTTTT. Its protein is CASSLAGGWNTGELFF.

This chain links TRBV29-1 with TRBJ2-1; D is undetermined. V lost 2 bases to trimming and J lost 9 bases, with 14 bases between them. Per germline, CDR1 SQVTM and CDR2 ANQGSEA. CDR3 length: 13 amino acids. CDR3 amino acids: CSVETAWAGEQFF. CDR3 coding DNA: TGCAGCGTTGAAACTGCCTGGGCAGGTGAGCAGTTCTTC.

The CDR3 region has the DNA TGTGCCAGCAGTTTCCTGGACAGGGACAATGAGCAGTTCTTC. Translated: CASSFLDRDNEQFF. V is TRBV6-2 or TRBV6-3 and J is TRBJ2-1; TRBD1 agrees at 8 bases. Germline assignment: CDR1 MNHEY and CDR2 SVGEGT. V dropped 4 bases and J dropped 5; count of bases not matched to a gene: 4. The CDR3 has 14 residues.

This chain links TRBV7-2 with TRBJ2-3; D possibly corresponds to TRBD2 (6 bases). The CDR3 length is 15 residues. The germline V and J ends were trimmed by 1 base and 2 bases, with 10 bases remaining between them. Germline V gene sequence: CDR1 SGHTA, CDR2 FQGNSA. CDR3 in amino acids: CASSLGGRDTDTQYF. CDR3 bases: TGTGCCAGCAGCTTAGGTGGGCGGGACACAGATACGCAGTATTTT.

The DNA for the CDR3 is TGTGCCAGCAGTTTATCCCGCCGGACCCAGTACTTC. It encodes CASSLSRRTQYF. The rearrangement joins TRBV28 to TRBJ2-5; D is unclear. There are 12 residues in the CDR3. Between the trimmed V and J ends, which lost 1 base and 7 bases, there was a span of 7 bases. Per germline, CDR1 MDHEN and CDR2 SYDVKM.

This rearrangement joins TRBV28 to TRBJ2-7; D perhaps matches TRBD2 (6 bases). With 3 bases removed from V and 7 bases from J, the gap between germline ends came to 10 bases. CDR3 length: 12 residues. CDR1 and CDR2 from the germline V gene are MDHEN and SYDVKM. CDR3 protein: CASSFRGYEQYF. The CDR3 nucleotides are TGTGCCAGCAGTTTCCGGGGGTATGAGCAGTACTTC.

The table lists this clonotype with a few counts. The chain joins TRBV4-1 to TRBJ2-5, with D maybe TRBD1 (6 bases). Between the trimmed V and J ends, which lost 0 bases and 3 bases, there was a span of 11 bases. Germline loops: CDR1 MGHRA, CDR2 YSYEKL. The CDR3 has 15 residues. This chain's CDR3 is CASSQDPSGEETQYF. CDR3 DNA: TGCGCCAGCAGCCAAGATCCATCAGGGGAAGAGACCCAGTACTTC.

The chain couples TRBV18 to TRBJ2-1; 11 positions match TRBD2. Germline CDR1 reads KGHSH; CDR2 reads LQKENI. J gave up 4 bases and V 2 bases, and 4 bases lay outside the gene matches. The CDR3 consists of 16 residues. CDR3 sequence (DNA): TGTGCCAGCTCACCAGCTAGCGGGGGGACTTACAATGAGCAGTTCTTC. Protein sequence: CASSPASGGTYNEQFF. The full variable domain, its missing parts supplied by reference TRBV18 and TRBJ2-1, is NAGVMQNPRHLVRRRGQEARLRCSPMKGHSHVYWYRQLPEEGLKFMVYLQKENIIDESGMPKERFSAEFPKEGPSILRIQQVVRGDSAAYFCASSPASGGTYNEQFFGPGTRLTVL.

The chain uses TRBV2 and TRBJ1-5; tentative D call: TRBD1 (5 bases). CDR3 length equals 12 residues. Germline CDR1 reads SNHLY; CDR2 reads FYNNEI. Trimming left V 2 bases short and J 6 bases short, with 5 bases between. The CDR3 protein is CASSEQGQPQHF. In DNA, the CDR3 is TGTGCCAGCAGTGAACAGGGTCAGCCCCAGCATTTT.

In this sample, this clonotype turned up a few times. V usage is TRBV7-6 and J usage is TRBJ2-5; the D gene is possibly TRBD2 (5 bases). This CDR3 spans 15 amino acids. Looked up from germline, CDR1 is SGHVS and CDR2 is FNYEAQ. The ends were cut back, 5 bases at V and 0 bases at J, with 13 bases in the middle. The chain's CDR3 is CASSPRPGDQETQYF. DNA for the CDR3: TGTGCCAGCAGCCCCCGTCCCGGGGACCAAGAGACCCAGTACTTC.

In DNA form, the CDR3 reads TGCAGTGCTAGACCCCTCCAGGGTTTCACAGATACGCAGTATTTT. Translating it yields CSARPLQGFTDTQYF. This chain uses TRBV20-1 with TRBJ2-3, with a weak D call TRBD1 (5 bases). V shed 2 bases and J shed 2 bases, with 14 bases lying between them. The CDR3 extends over 15 amino acids. The germline gives CDR1 DFQATT, CDR2 SNEGSKA (reference sequence).

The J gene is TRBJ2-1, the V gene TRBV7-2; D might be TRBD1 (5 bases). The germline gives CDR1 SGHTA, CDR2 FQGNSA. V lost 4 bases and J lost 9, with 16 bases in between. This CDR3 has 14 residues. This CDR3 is CASSSRYQGSEQFF. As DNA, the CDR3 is TGTGCCAGCAGCTCACGCTACCAGGGCAGTGAGCAGTTCTTC.

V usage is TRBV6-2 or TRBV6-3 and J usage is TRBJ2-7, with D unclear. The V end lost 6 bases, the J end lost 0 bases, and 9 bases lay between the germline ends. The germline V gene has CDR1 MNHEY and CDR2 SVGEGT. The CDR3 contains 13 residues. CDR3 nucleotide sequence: TGTGCCAGCAGGATACGGTCCTCCTACGAGCAGTACTTC. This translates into CASRIRSSYEQYF.

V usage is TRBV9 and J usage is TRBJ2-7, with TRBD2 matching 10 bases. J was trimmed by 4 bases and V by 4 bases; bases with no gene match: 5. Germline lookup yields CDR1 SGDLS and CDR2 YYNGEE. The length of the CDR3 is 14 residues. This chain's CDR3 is CASSSGGALYEQYF. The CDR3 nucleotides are TGTGCCAGCAGCAGCGGGGGGGCCCTATACGAGCAGTACTTC.

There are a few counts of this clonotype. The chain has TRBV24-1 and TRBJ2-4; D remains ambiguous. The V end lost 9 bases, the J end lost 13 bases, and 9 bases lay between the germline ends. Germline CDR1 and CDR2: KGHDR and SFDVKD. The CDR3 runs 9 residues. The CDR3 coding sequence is TGTGCCACCCCTCCTGGGCAGTACTTC. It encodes CATPPGQYF.

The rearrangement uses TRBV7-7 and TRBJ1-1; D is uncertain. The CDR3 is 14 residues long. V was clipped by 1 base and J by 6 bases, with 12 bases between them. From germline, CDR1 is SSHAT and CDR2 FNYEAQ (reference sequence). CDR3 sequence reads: CASSLVVEGAEAFF. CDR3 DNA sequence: TGTGCCAGCAGCTTAGTCGTGGAGGGCGCTGAAGCTTTCTTT.

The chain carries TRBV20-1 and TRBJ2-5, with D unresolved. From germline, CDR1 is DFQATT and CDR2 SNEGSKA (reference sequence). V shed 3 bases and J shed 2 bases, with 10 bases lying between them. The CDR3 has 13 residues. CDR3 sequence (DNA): TGCAGTGCTAGGGGTCTAATACAAGAGACCCAGTACTTC. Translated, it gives CSARGLIQETQYF.

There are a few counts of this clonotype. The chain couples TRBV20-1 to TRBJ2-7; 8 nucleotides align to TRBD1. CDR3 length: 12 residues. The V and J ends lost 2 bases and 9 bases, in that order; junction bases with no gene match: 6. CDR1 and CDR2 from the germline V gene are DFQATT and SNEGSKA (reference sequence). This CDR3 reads CSARQTQGAQYF. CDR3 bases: TGCAGTGCTAGACAAACCCAGGGGGCGCAGTACTTC.

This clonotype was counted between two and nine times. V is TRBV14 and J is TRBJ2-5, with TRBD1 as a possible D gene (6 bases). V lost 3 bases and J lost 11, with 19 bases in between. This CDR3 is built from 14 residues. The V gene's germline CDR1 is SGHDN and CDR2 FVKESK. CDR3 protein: CASSQRQGPGEQYF. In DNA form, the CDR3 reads TGTGCCAGCAGCCAGCGGCAGGGGCCTGGGGAGCAGTACTTC.

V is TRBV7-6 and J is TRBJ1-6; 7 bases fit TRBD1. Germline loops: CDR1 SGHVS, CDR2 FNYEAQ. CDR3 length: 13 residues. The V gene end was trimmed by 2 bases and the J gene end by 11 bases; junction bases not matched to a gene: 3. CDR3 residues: CASSLQQGTPLHF. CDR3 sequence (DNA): TGTGCCAGCAGCTTACAACAGGGGACACCCCTCCACTTT.

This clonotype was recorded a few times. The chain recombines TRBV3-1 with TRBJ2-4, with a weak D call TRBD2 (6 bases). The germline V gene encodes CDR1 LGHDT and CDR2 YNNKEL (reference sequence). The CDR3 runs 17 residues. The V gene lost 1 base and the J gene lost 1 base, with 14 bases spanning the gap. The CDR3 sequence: CASSQGWSGGAKNIQYF. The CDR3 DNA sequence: TGTGCCAGCAGCCAAGGTTGGAGTGGGGGGGCCAAAAACATTCAGTACTTC. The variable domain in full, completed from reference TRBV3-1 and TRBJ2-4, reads DTAVSQTPKYLVTQMGNDKSIKCEQNLGHDTMYWYKQDSKKFLKIMFSYNNKELIINETVPNRFSPKSPDKAHLNLHINSLELGDSAVYFCASSQGWSGGAKNIQYFGAGTRLSVL.

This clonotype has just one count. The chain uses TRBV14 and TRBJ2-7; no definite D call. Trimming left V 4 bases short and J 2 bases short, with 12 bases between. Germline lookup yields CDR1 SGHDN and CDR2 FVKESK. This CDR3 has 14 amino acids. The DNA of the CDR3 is TGTGCCAGCAGCCTCCGGACCGTCGCCTACGAGCAGTACTTC. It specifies CASSLRTVAYEQYF. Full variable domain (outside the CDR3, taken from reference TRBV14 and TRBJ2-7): EAGVTQFPSHSVIEKGQTVTLRCDPISGHDNLYWYRRVMGKEIKFLLHFVKESKQDESGMPNNRFLAERTGGTYSTLKVQPAELEDSGVYFCASSLRTVAYEQYFGPGTRLTVT.

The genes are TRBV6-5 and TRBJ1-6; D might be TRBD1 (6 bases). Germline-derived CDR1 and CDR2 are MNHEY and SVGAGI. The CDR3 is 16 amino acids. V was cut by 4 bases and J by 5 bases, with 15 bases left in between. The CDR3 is CASSSRQAPDNSPLHF. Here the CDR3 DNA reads TGTGCCAGCAGTTCCAGACAGGCCCCGGATAATTCACCCCTCCACTTT.

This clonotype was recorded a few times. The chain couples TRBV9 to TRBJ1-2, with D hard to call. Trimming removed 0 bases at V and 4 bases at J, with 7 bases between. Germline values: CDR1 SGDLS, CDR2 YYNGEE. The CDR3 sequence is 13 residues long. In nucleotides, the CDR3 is TGTGCCAGCAGCGTAGTCGGGCGCTATGGCTACACCTTC. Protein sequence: CASSVVGRYGYTF.